This entry lists 11 T cell receptor beta chains sequenced from one sample in a study of Japanese encephalitis immunity and Zika vaccine responses. TCRdb processed the 5' RACE reads anew with MiXCR; each CDR3 protein has one entry. This sample carries roughly 1,600 distinct CDR3 sequences, around 6.4% of them seen once, and the ten largest clones take more than 25%. Peptide pools at about 0.9 ug/mL each stimulated CFSE-labeled PBMCs over a 6-day culture. The sort collected unfixed, live, CD56-CD19-CD16-CD3+CD4+ CFSE-low proliferating CD4 T cells. The source was antigen-activated CD4+ T cells from blood, cultured, collected during a Zika inactivated vaccine study. The receptor set was obtained from an adult woman who received an inactivated Zika virus vaccine.

V usage is TRBV12-3 or TRBV12-4 and J usage is TRBJ1-4, with D hard to call. Trimming cost V 5 bases and J 7 bases, with 17 bases left between them. This CDR3 spans 15 amino acids. CDR3 in amino acids: CASSGRRVEGEKLFF. CDR3 nucleotides: TGTGCCAGCAGTGGACGTCGTGTGGAGGGTGAAAAACTGTTTTTT.

This clonotype is medium-sized by share. V gene TRBV5-5 combines with J gene TRBJ1-6; 8 nucleotides match TRBD1. Trimming removed 3 bases from V and 8 bases from J; junction bases left unmatched: 4. Germline V lookup: CDR1 SGHKS, CDR2 YYEKEE (reference sequence). There are 14 residues in the CDR3. The chain's CDR3 is CASSSDRGDSPLHF. The CDR3 DNA is TGTGCCAGCAGCTCAGACAGGGGAGATTCACCCCTCCACTTT.

About this clonotype: Being one base from a much bigger clone, this may be a read error. The V and J genes are TRBV12-3 or TRBV12-4 and TRBJ1-1; 10 nucleotides line up with TRBD1. The CDR3 is made up of 14 amino acids. CDR3 protein: CTSRRTGGHTEAFF. The CDR3 DNA reads TGTACCAGCAGACGGACAGGGGGTCACACTGAAGCTTTCTTT.

This clonotype occurred a few times. This chain uses TRBV5-1 with TRBJ2-7; D may be TRBD2 (5 bases). Germline values: CDR1 SGHRS, CDR2 YFSETQ. Trimming took off 4 bases at V and 7 bases at J, with 27 bases between the two ends. This CDR3 is built from 17 residues. Here the CDR3 DNA reads TGCGCCAGCAGCCCGACAAAAGGAAGTCCCCCTTCGGGGGAGCAGTACTTC. Translating gives CASSPTKGSPPSGEQYF.

This clonotype was counted between two and nine times. The rearrangement uses TRBV5-1 and TRBJ2-5, with 9 nucleotides matching TRBD1. The CDR3 extends over 17 amino acids. The junction had 11 bases not matched to a gene; V was cut back by 0 bases and J by 5 bases. Germline assignment: CDR1 SGHRS and CDR2 YFSETQ. CDR3 residues: CASSLAASGQGWETQYF. The CDR3 coding sequence is TGCGCCAGCAGCTTGGCCGCTTCGGGACAGGGATGGGAGACCCAGTACTTC.

This clonotype is termed large. J is TRBJ1-1 and V is TRBV5-1; possibly TRBD1 for D (6 bases). CDR3 size: 15 residues. Trimming removed 6 bases from V and 0 bases from J, with 15 bases in between. The germline V gene has CDR1 SGHRS and CDR2 YFSETQ. CDR3: CASNENGQMNTEAFF. The CDR3 coding sequence is TGCGCCAGCAACGAAAATGGACAGATGAACACTGAAGCTTTCTTT. Looking up the rest from reference TRBV5-1 and TRBJ1-1 gives the full variable domain: KAGVTQTPRYLIKTRGQQVTLSCSPISGHRSVSWYQQTPGQGLQFLFEYFSETQRNKGNFPGRFSGRQFSNSRSEMNVSTLELGDSALYLCASNENGQMNTEAFFGQGTRLTVV.

By share of the sample, this clonotype is medium-sized. The chain recombines TRBV6-2 or TRBV6-3 with TRBJ2-7; D remains ambiguous. Trimming left V 7 bases short and J 7 bases short, with 17 bases between. Per the germline V gene, CDR1 is MNHEY and CDR2 is SVGEGT. The CDR3 covers 13 residues. The CDR3 region has the DNA TGTGCCAGCACCCAGTCGGGCCGTCGGGAGCAGTACTTC. As protein: CASTQSGRREQYF.

Within the sample, this clonotype is medium-sized. The chain couples TRBV4-3 to TRBJ2-7; TRBD2 is a possible D gene (8 bases). The germline V gene has CDR1 LGHNA and CDR2 YSLEER. This CDR3 contains 15 residues. V was trimmed by 1 base and J by 2 bases, leaving 12 bases between them. For the CDR3, the DNA is TGCGCCAGCAGCCAAGTAGCGGGACAGCCCTACGAGCAGTACTTC. Protein product: CASSQVAGQPYEQYF.

The J gene is TRBJ2-7, the V gene TRBV29-1; perhaps TRBD1 as D (6 bases). The CDR3 has 14 amino acids. V lost 6 bases, J lost 2 bases, and 17 bases lay in between. Germline CDR1 and CDR2: SQVTM and ANQGSEA. CDR3 protein: CSVKARDTAYEQYF. The CDR3 nucleotides are TGCAGCGTCAAAGCCCGGGACACAGCCTACGAGCAGTACTTC.

This clonotype was detected ten times or more. This chain uses TRBV5-1 with TRBJ2-7; TRBD1 agrees at 9 bases. CDR3 length equals 12 residues. V shed 4 bases, J shed 4 bases, and the junction held 0 bases outside the gene matches. Germline values: CDR1 SGHRS, CDR2 YFSETQ. DNA for the CDR3: TGCGCCAGCAGCGGACAGGGGTACGAGCAGTACTTC. Amino acids: CASSGQGYEQYF.

This clonotype is labeled as medium-sized. The chain joins TRBV20-1 to TRBJ2-1; TRBD2 agrees at 11 bases. Looked up from germline, CDR1 is DFQATT and CDR2 is SNEGSKA (reference sequence). This CDR3 spans 15 amino acids. With 5 bases clipped from V and 7 bases from J, the junction kept 10 bases outside the gene matches. CDR3 in amino acids: CSAAGVAGGKNEQFF. The DNA of the CDR3 is TGCAGTGCTGCAGGAGTAGCGGGGGGGAAGAATGAGCAGTTCTTC.